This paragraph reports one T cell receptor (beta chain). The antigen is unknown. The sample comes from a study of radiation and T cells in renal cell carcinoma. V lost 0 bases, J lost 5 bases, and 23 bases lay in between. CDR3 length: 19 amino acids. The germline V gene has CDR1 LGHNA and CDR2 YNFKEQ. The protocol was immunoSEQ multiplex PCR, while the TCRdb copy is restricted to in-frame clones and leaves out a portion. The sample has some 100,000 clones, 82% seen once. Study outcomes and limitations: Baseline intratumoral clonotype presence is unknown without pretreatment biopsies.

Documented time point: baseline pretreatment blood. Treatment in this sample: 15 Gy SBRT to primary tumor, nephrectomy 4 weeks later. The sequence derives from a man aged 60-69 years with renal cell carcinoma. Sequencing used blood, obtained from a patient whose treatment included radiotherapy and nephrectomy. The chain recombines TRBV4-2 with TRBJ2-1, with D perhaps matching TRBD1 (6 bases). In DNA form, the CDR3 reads TGTGCCAGCAGCCAAGATCGCTCGGGACAAGGACAGTTTAACAATGAGCAGTTCTTC. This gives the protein CASSQDRSGQGQFNNEQFF.